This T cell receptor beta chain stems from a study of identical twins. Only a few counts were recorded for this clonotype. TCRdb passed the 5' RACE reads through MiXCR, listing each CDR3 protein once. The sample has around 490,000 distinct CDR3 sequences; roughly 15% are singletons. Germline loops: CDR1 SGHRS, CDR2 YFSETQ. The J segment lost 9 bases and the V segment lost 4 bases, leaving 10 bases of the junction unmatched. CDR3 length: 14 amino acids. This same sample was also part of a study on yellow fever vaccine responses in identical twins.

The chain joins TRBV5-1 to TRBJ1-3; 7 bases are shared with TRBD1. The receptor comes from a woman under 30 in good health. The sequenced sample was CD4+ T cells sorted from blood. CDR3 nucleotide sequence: TGCGCCAGCAGCCAGAGCGACAGGGCTCTCACCATATATTTT. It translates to CASSQSDRALTIYF. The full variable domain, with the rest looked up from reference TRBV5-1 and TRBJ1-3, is KAGVTQTPRYLIKTRGQQVTLSCSPISGHRSVSWYQQTPGQGLQFLFEYFSETQRNKGNFPGRFSGRQFSNSRSEMNVSTLELGDSALYLCASSQSDRALTIYFGEGSWLTVV.